A single sample gave rise to the 26 T cell receptor beta chains below, sequenced in a study of identical twins. MiXCR, run by TCRdb on the 5' RACE reads, gives a single entry per CDR3 protein. The sample consists of about 890,000 distinct CDR3 sequences, about 12% of them appearing once. A further study also used this sample, focusing on yellow fever vaccine responses in identical twins.

Source material: PBMCs. The receptors stem from a woman between 18 and 30 years old in good health.

Ten or more counts support this clonotype. The V gene is TRBV28, the J gene TRBJ2-1; D is ambiguous. V was shortened by 6 bases and J by 5 bases, with 14 bases between the two germline ends. Germline loops: CDR1 MDHEN, CDR2 SYDVKM. The CDR3 spans 14 residues. CDR3 nucleotide sequence: TGTGCCAGCAGATTCTGGGCTGGGAACAATGAGCAGTTCTTC. Translated: CASRFWAGNNEQFF.

This clonotype turned up a few times. The chain employs TRBV20-1 and TRBJ2-7; possibly TRBD2 for D (6 bases). Trimming took off 5 bases at V and 5 bases at J, with 16 bases between the two ends. CDR3 length equals 13 residues. Germline CDR1 DFQATT, CDR2 SNEGSKA (reference sequence). CDR3 residues: CSASVTRKDEQYF. DNA for the CDR3: TGCAGTGCTTCCGTGACTAGAAAGGACGAGCAGTACTTC.

Only a few counts were recorded for this clonotype. This chain links TRBV28 with TRBJ2-7; D perhaps matches TRBD1 (5 bases). CDR3 length equals 12 residues. Germline V gives CDR1 MDHEN, CDR2 SYDVKM. Trimming removed 6 bases at V and 6 bases at J, with 12 bases between. The CDR3 region is CASSLPGLEQYF. As DNA, the CDR3 is TGTGCCAGCAGCCTACCAGGGCTCGAGCAGTACTTC. Full variable domain (remainder filled in from reference TRBV28 and TRBJ2-7): DVKVTQSSRYLVKRTGEKVFLECVQDMDHENMFWYRQDPGLGLRLIYFSYDVKMKEKGDIPEGYSVSREKKERFSLILESASTNQTSMYLCASSLPGLEQYFGPGTRLTVT.

V is TRBV5-1 and J is TRBJ2-1; the D is unclear. The germline V gene encodes CDR1 SGHRS and CDR2 YFSETQ. CDR3 length: 14 amino acids. The V end was cut by 0 bases, the J end by 7 bases, with 11 bases between. CDR3 sequence reads: CASSLGLPENEQFF. In DNA, the CDR3 is TGCGCCAGCAGCTTGGGTCTTCCTGAGAATGAGCAGTTCTTC.

This clonotype is a singleton in its sample. The V call is TRBV28, the J call TRBJ2-5; 13 nucleotides align to TRBD2. The germline V gene has CDR1 MDHEN and CDR2 SYDVKM. Trimming at V came to 5 bases and at J to 3 bases, leaving 6 bases not matched to a gene. This CDR3 has 16 amino acids. The CDR3 DNA reads as TGTGCCAGCAGTCCGGGACTAGCGGGGCCGAAAGAGACCCAGTACTTC. Its protein product is CASSPGLAGPKETQYF.

In its sample, this clonotype was seen many times. The chain combines TRBV18 with TRBJ2-1, with TRBD2 matching 9 bases. J gave up 2 bases and V 8 bases, and 7 bases lay outside the gene matches. This CDR3 contains 15 residues. Germline V gene lookup returns CDR1 KGHSH and CDR2 LQKENI. Here the CDR3 reads CASRGASGAYNEQFF. Here the CDR3 DNA reads TGTGCCAGCCGGGGGGCTAGCGGGGCCTACAATGAGCAGTTCTTC.

This clonotype was picked up many times. The chain is built from TRBV28 and TRBJ2-1, with 11 bases that match TRBD2. CDR1 is MDHEN and CDR2 is SYDVKM in the germline V gene. Trimming cost V 6 bases and J 8 bases; bases outside gene matches: 9. This CDR3 comprises 15 residues. The CDR3 sequence: CASSSASGGSDEQFF. The DNA of the CDR3 is TGTGCCAGCAGCTCCGCTAGCGGGGGGAGTGATGAGCAGTTCTTC.

This clonotype was seen a handful of times. The V call is TRBV5-1, the J call TRBJ2-2; TRBD1 is a possible D gene (7 bases). The CDR3 has 18 amino acids. V was cut by 2 bases and J by 4 bases, with 21 bases left in between. The germline CDR1 and CDR2 sequences are SGHRS and YFSETQ. Written as DNA, the CDR3 is TGCGCCAGCAGCTTATACCCCACAGGGGAGGTACGCACCGGGGAGCTGTTTTTT. It translates to CASSLYPTGEVRTGELFF.

This clonotype showed up just a few times. Possible read error: a much larger clone is one base away. The chain has TRBV7-3 and TRBJ2-3; TRBD1 or TRBD2 may be the D gene (6 bases each). Germline loops: CDR1 SGHTA, CDR2 FQGTGA. The V and J ends lost 2 bases and 0 bases respectively, with 9 bases between them. The CDR3 is made up of 15 amino acids. The CDR3 loop reads CASSLWGASTDTQYF. As DNA, the CDR3 is TGTGCCAGCAGCTTATGGGGGGCTAGCACAGATACGCAGTATTTT.

This clonotype was observed a handful of times. This chain connects TRBV9 to TRBJ2-3; 11 nucleotides line up with TRBD2. The CDR3 has 16 amino acids. Per germline, CDR1 SGDLS and CDR2 YYNGEE. V gave up 4 bases and J gave up 4 bases; unmatched junction bases: 8. CDR3 amino acids: CASSSRTSGSPDTQYF. DNA of the CDR3: TGTGCCAGCAGCTCGCGGACTAGCGGGTCGCCAGATACGCAGTATTTT.

This clonotype was recorded many times. V and J are TRBV20-1 and TRBJ2-1; D assignment may be TRBD1 or TRBD2 (5 bases each). This CDR3 has 13 amino acids. The V end was cut by 6 bases, the J end by 6 bases, with 15 bases between. From germline, CDR1 is DFQATT and CDR2 SNEGSKA (reference sequence). The CDR3 nucleotides are TGCAGTGCGACCGGGACCACATCCAATGAGCAGTTCTTC. This gives the protein CSATGTTSNEQFF.

This clonotype has just a few counts. The J gene is TRBJ1-2, the V gene TRBV3-1; D unresolved. With 8 bases removed from V and 6 bases from J, the gap between germline ends came to 25 bases. Germline V gene lookup returns CDR1 LGHDT and CDR2 YNNKEL (reference sequence). The CDR3 is 16 residues long. Here the CDR3 reads CASSVSRTLSIHGYTF. The CDR3 nucleotides read TGTGCCAGCTCAGTATCCCGTACCCTGTCTATTCATGGCTACACCTTC.

The sample holds a few counts of this clonotype. The rearrangement joins TRBV28 to TRBJ2-1; TRBD1 or TRBD2 may be the D gene (7 bases each). Germline lookup yields CDR1 MDHEN and CDR2 SYDVKM. This CDR3 spans 16 amino acids. V lost 7 bases and J 5 bases, leaving 21 bases between the germline ends. CDR3 sequence (DNA): TGTGCCAGCAAAACCCCACAGGGGAGGGGGGACAATGAGCAGTTCTTC. Its protein is CASKTPQGRGDNEQFF.

The chain carries TRBV20-1 and TRBJ2-7; the D is unclear. Looked up from germline, CDR1 is DFQATT and CDR2 is SNEGSKA (reference sequence). The CDR3 covers 13 residues. Trimming removed 3 bases from V and 5 bases from J, with 14 bases in between. CDR3 protein: CSASFGLDHEQYF. The CDR3 nucleotides are TGCAGTGCTAGTTTTGGTTTGGATCACGAGCAGTACTTC.

This clonotype was seen repeatedly, ten times or more. The chain joins TRBV10-3 to TRBJ2-4; 8 bases fit TRBD2. The CDR3 extends over 16 amino acids. In germline, CDR1 is ENHRY, CDR2 SYGVKD. The V and J ends lost 3 bases and 0 bases, in that order; junction bases with no gene match: 4. Here the CDR3 reads CAISDTSGLAKNIQYF. CDR3 nucleotide sequence: TGTGCCATCAGTGATACTAGCGGACTAGCCAAAAACATTCAGTACTTC.

This clonotype turned up a few times. V usage is TRBV6-1 and J usage is TRBJ1-2, with D hard to call. The CDR3 spans 16 residues. CDR1 is MNHNS, CDR2 SASEGT, per germline. V shed 6 bases and J shed 1 base, with 18 bases lying between them. This CDR3 reads CASSQLTTLVNYGYTF. Here the CDR3 DNA reads TGTGCCAGCAGCCAACTCACCACGCTAGTTAACTATGGCTACACCTTC.

The chain employs TRBV27 and TRBJ2-7; 9 bases are a match to TRBD1. Looked up from germline, CDR1 is MNHEY and CDR2 is SMNVEV (reference sequence). The junction had 5 bases not matched to a gene; V was cut back by 5 bases and J by 0 bases. This CDR3 is built from 15 residues. CDR3 coding DNA: TGTGCCAGCAGTCCCGGGACAGGGCACTCCTACGAGCAGTACGTC. Translated: CASSPGTGHSYEQYV.

This clonotype was found a few times. The rearrangement links TRBV20-1 to TRBJ2-2; no clear D gene. The V gene's germline CDR1 is DFQATT and CDR2 SNEGSKA (reference sequence). This CDR3 is 13 amino acids long. V gave up 6 bases and J gave up 4 bases, with 12 bases separating them. CDR3 DNA: TGCAGTGCCTCACTCCGACTCACCGGGGAGCTGTTTTTT. It codes for CSASLRLTGELFF.

This clonotype was seen only a few times. The chain joins TRBV4-2 to TRBJ1-5, with 10 positions matching TRBD1. After removal of 1 base from V and 2 bases from J, the junction contained 5 bases not matched to a gene. CDR1 and CDR2 from the germline V gene are LGHNA and YNFKEQ. The CDR3 is 17 residues long. The CDR3 protein is CASSQVAGTGGNQPQHF. The CDR3 nucleotides read TGTGCCAGCAGCCAAGTCGCCGGGACAGGGGGCAATCAGCCCCAGCATTTT.

The sample holds many counts of this clonotype. The chain employs TRBV10-3 and TRBJ2-5, with 9 nucleotides matching TRBD2. The CDR3 has 15 residues. With 4 bases clipped from V and 1 base from J, the junction kept 4 bases outside the gene matches. The germline CDR1 and CDR2 sequences are ENHRY and SYGVKD. The CDR3 coding sequence is TGTGCCATCAGTGCTCTAGCGGGATCCCAAGAGACCCAGTACTTC. Its protein is CAISALAGSQETQYF.

This clonotype showed up many times. The chain has TRBV2 and TRBJ2-1; 13 bases match TRBD2. CDR1 SNHLY and CDR2 FYNNEI come from the germline V gene. V trimming: 6 bases; J trimming: 0 bases; junction bases outside the gene matches: 8. The CDR3 extends over 18 amino acids. This CDR3 is CASRVGTSGVSSYNEQFF. The CDR3 nucleotides read TGTGCCAGCAGGGTAGGGACTAGCGGGGTTAGCTCCTACAATGAGCAGTTCTTC.

V and J are TRBV6-5 and TRBJ2-6; the D gene is possibly TRBD2 (8 bases). The CDR3 sequence is 19 residues long. Germline values: CDR1 MNHEY, CDR2 SVGAGI. V was clipped by 2 bases and J by 1 base, with 18 bases between them. As DNA, the CDR3 is TGTGCCAGCAGTTACAGCTCGGGAGGGGGCTCGTCTGGGGCCAACGTCCTGACTTTC. Translation: CASSYSSGGGSSGANVLTF.

V is TRBV7-3 and J is TRBJ1-6; tentatively, D is TRBD1 (5 bases). V dropped 2 bases and J dropped 7 bases, with 9 bases sitting between them. The germline CDR1 and CDR2 sequences are SGHTA and FQGTGA. CDR3 length: 14 residues. CDR3 sequence (DNA): TGTGCCAGCAGCTTATGGGGGTTCAATTCACCCCTCCACTTT. This sequence encodes CASSLWGFNSPLHF. The whole variable domain, filled in from reference TRBV7-3 and TRBJ1-6, reads GAGVSQTPSNKVTEKGKYVELRCDPISGHTALYWYRQSLGQGPEFLIYFQGTGAADDSGLPNDRFFAVRPEGSVSTLKIQRTERGDSAVYLCASSLWGFNSPLHFGNGTRLTVT.

At least ten counts were recorded for this clonotype. This rearrangement joins TRBV12-3 or TRBV12-4 to TRBJ1-1, with 7 bases that match TRBD1. CDR3 length: 13 residues. J gave up 6 bases and V 9 bases, and 10 bases lay outside the gene matches. CDR3 bases: TGTGCCAGTGAATCCAGGGGGAGTGCTGAAGCTTTCTTT. Translation gives CASESRGSAEAFF.

This clonotype has more than one count but fewer than ten. The chain is built from TRBV9 and TRBJ1-1; maybe TRBD1 (5 bases). V lost 1 base and J lost 2, with 9 bases in between. CDR1 and CDR2 from the germline V gene are SGDLS and YYNGEE. CDR3 length equals 14 residues. The CDR3 sequence: CASSVQTVNTEAFF. Written as DNA, the CDR3 is TGTGCCAGCAGCGTACAGACAGTAAACACTGAAGCTTTCTTT. Full variable domain (rest looked up from reference TRBV9 and TRBJ1-1): DSGVTQTPKHLITATGQRVTLRCSPRSGDLSVYWYQQSLDQGLQFLIQYYNGEERAKGNILERFSAQQFPDLHSELNLSSLELGDSALYFCASSVQTVNTEAFFGQGTRLTVV.

This clonotype has a handful of counts. This chain links TRBV7-8 with TRBJ2-3, with D tentatively TRBD1 or TRBD2 (6 bases each). V lost 2 bases and J 1 base, leaving 13 bases between the germline ends. The CDR3 contains 16 residues. The V gene's germline CDR1 is SGHVS and CDR2 FQNEAQ. CDR3 sequence (DNA): TGTGCCAGCAGCTTACTGTCGGGGGCTGGCACAGATACGCAGTATTTT. It encodes CASSLLSGAGTDTQYF.